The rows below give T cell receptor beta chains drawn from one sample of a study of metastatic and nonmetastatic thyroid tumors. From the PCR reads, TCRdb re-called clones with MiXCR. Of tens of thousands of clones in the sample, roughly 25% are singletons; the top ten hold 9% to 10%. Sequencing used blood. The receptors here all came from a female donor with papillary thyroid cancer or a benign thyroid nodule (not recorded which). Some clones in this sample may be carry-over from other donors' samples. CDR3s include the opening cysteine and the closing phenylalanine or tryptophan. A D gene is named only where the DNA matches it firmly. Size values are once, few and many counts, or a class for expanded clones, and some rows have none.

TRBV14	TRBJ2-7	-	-	CASSQEGKKTSSYEQYF	TGTGCCAGCAGCCAAGAAGGAAAAAAAACCTCCTCCTACGAGCAGTACTTC
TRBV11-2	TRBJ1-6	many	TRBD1	CASGDRGISPLHF	TGTGCCAGCGGAGACAGGGGGATTTCACCCCTCCACTTT
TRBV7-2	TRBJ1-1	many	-	CASSFKENTEAFF	TGTGCCAGCAGCTTTAAGGAGAACACTGAAGCTTTCTTT
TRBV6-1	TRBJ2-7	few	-	CASRTGTSSYEQYF	TGTGCCAGCAGGACCGGGACAAGCTCCTACGAGCAGTACTTC
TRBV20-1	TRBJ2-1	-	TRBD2	CSARDPSGRSNEQFF	TGCAGTGCTAGAGATCCCAGCGGGAGAAGCAATGAGCAGTTCTTC
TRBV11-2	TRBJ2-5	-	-	CGSSLDSTAQESEYF	TGTGGCAGCAGCTTAGATAGTACAGCCCAAGAGAGCGAGTACTTC
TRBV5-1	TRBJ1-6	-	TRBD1	CASSRPGQGNSPLHF	TGCGCCAGCAGCAGACCGGGACAGGGGAATTCACCCCTCCACTTT
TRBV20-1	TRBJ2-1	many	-	CSASGINNEQFF	TGCAGTGCTTCCGGAATAAACAATGAGCAGTTCTTC
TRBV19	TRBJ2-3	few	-	CASSLTYSTDTQYF	TGTGCCAGTAGTTTAACATATAGCACAGATACGCAGTATTTT
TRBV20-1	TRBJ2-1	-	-	CSAKWTATRGYNEQFF	TGCAGTGCCAAGTGGACAGCTACTCGAGGCTACAATGAGCAGTTCTTC
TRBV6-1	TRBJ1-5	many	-	CASSPEGGYNQPQHF	TGTGCCAGCAGCCCCGAGGGGGGTTACAATCAGCCCCAGCATTTT
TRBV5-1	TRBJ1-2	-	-	CASSLRADPYGYTF	TGCGCCAGCAGCTTGAGGGCGGACCCCTATGGCTACACCTTC
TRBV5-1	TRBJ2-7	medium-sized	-	CASSPPESGEQYF	TGCGCCAGCAGCCCCCCGGAAAGCGGCGAGCAGTACTTC
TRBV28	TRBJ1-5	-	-	CASSLPLQGQPQHF	TGTGCCAGCAGTTTGCCCCTACAGGGACAGCCCCAGCATTTT
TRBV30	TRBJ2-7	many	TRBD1	CAWRRKPGQGSLEQYF	TGTGCCTGGAGACGAAAACCCGGACAGGGGAGTCTCGAGCAGTACTTC
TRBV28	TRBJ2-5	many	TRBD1	CASSSPGQGETQYF	TGTGCCAGCAGTTCCCCCGGACAGGGGGAGACCCAGTACTTC
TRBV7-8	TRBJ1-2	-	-	CASSSKTGGGVGYTF	TGTGCCAGCAGCTCGAAGACAGGTGGCGGAGTGGGCTACACCTTC
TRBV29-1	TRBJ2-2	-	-	CSVVQRAVDGELFF	TGCAGCGTGGTACAGCGGGCTGTCGACGGGGAGCTGTTTTTT
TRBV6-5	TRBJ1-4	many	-	CASSYSAGNNEKLFF	TGTGCCAGCAGTTACTCGGCAGGGAACAATGAAAAACTGTTTTTT
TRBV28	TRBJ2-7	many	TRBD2	CASSPRLAGRGQYF	TGTGCCAGCAGTCCGCGACTAGCGGGACGCGGGCAGTACTTC
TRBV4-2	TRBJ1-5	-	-	CASIELGYRPNPPQHF	TGTGCCAGCATCGAATTAGGGTACAGACCGAATCCGCCCCAGCATTTT
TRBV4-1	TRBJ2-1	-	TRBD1	CASIQGKGQGMNEQFF	TGCGCCAGCATCCAAGGCAAAGGACAGGGAATGAATGAGCAGTTCTTC
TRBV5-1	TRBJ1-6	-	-	CASSSSGFSYNSPLHF	TGCGCCAGCAGCTCTTCAGGGTTTAGTTATAATTCACCCCTCCACTTT
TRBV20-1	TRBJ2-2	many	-	CSARDRGELFF	TGCAGTGCTAGGGACAGAGGGGAGCTGTTTTTT
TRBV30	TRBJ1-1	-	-	CAWHMNTEAFF	TGTGCCTGGCACATGAACACTGAAGCTTTCTTT
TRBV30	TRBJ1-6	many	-	CAWSQGSGSPLHF	TGTGCCTGGAGCCAGGGGTCGGGGTCACCCCTCCACTTT
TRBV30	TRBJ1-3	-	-	CAWSVGGGNTIYF	TGTGCCTGGAGTGTCGGCGGTGGAAACACCATATATTTT
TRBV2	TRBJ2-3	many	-	CASSAGVGTQYF	TGTGCCAGCAGTGCGGGGGTCGGAACGCAGTATTTT